Listed here are 14 T cell receptor beta chains from one sample, sequenced in a study of OX40 agonist ivuxolimab in advanced cancers. Generated by immunoSEQ multiplex PCR, the TCRdb table keeps only in-frame clones and is missing some. The table has about 77,000 clones, 87% seen once. The specimen was CD4+ or CD8+ T cells sorted from blood, collected in a trial of the OX40 agonist ivuxolimab. The receptors originated from an adult with an advanced solid tumor such as melanoma, head and neck, liver or kidney cancer.

The chain links TRBV6-1 to TRBJ1-2, with a weak D call TRBD1 (5 bases). The V end was cut by 2 bases, the J end by 4 bases, with 8 bases between. Germline CDR1 MNHNS, CDR2 SASEGT. The CDR3 is made up of 13 amino acids. The CDR3 coding sequence is TGTGCCAGCAGTGAATCGGGGCCCTATGGCTACACCTTC. This sequence encodes CASSESGPYGYTF.

CDR3 sequence: CASSLASGRNTEAFF. The CDR3 DNA reads as TGCGCCAGCAGCTTGGCGTCAGGGAGGAACACTGAAGCTTTCTTT. This chain links TRBV5-1 with TRBJ1-1, with D perhaps matching TRBD1 (5 bases). Germline CDR1 is SGHRS and CDR2 is YFSETQ. CDR3 length equals 15 residues. Trimming left V 0 bases short and J 1 base short, with 10 bases between.

The chain couples TRBV5-6 to TRBJ1-1, with 9 bases fitting TRBD1. Germline V lookup: CDR1 SGHDT, CDR2 YYEEEE. The CDR3 runs to 14 residues. The trim removed 4 bases at V and 4 bases at J, leaving 5 bases unmatched. CDR3 DNA sequence: TGTGCCAGCAGCACAGGGGGCCTGGGCACTGAAGCTTTCTTT. Its translation is CASSTGGLGTEAFF.

The chain uses TRBV7-9 and TRBJ1-2; 11 positions agree with TRBD1. This CDR3 contains 16 residues. The ends lost 1 base at V and 4 bases at J; junction bases unmatched: 5. Looked up from germline, CDR1 is SEHNR and CDR2 is FQNEAQ (reference sequence). The CDR3 DNA reads as TGTGCCAGCAGCTTAGGGACAGGGGGCGCTGTCTATGGCTACACCTTC. It yields the protein CASSLGTGGAVYGYTF.

The CDR3 nucleotides are TGCGCCAGCAGCTTGGCGGCAGGACACTACAATGAGCAGTTCTTC. Translated, it gives CASSLAAGHYNEQFF. The chain carries TRBV5-1 and TRBJ2-1; tentatively, D is TRBD1 (5 bases). The V end was cut by 0 bases, the J end by 3 bases, with 10 bases between. Germline CDR1 is SGHRS and CDR2 is YFSETQ. This CDR3 comprises 15 residues.

The chain employs TRBV9 and TRBJ2-2; 7 bases match TRBD1. V gave up 3 bases and J gave up 6 bases; unmatched junction bases: 2. Germline CDR1 is SGDLS and CDR2 is YYNGEE. This CDR3 spans 13 amino acids. CDR3 region: CASSGTGAGELFF. CDR3 sequence (DNA): TGTGCCAGCAGCGGAACAGGGGCCGGGGAGCTGTTTTTT.

V and J are TRBV9 and TRBJ2-3, with D possibly matching TRBD1 (6 bases). The V gene's germline CDR1 is SGDLS and CDR2 YYNGEE. This CDR3 comprises 14 residues. V lost 4 bases to trimming and J lost 2 bases, with 11 bases between them. The CDR3 DNA reads TGTGCCAGCAGCCCGGGACACCCCACAGATACGCAGTATTTT. It is translated as CASSPGHPTDTQYF.

The chain has TRBV11-3 and TRBJ2-1; 14 bases agree with TRBD2. Trimming took 4 bases from V and 3 from J; bases not matched to a gene: 5. The germline gives CDR1 SGHNT, CDR2 YENEEA. This CDR3 comprises 17 residues. CDR3 region: CASSSRGTSGGYNEQFF. CDR3 in DNA: TGTGCCAGCAGCTCCCGAGGGACTAGCGGGGGCTACAATGAGCAGTTCTTC.

This rearrangement joins TRBV7-9 to TRBJ1-5, with D unclear. The CDR3 is made up of 17 amino acids. V shed 5 bases and J shed 0 bases, with 17 bases lying between them. Looked up from germline, CDR1 is SEHNR and CDR2 is FQNEAQ (reference sequence). The CDR3 reads CASSPGQDPYSNQPQHF. CDR3 sequence (DNA): TGTGCCAGCAGCCCCGGTCAGGACCCTTATAGCAATCAGCCCCAGCATTTT.

The sample holds a few counts of this clone. The V and J genes are TRBV7-2 and TRBJ1-5; unclear D gene. Germline CDR1 is SGHTA and CDR2 is FQGNSA. This CDR3 spans 13 amino acids. V lost 3 bases and J lost 4, with 7 bases in between. CDR3 sequence: CASSFRRNQPQHF. CDR3 nucleotide sequence: TGTGCCAGCAGCTTTCGTCGAAATCAGCCCCAGCATTTT. Full variable domain (rest looked up from reference TRBV7-2 and TRBJ1-5): GAGVSQSPSNKVTEKGKDVELRCDPISGHTALYWYRQSLGQGLEFLIYFQGNSAPDKSGLPSDRFSAERTGGSVSTLTIQRTQQEDSAVYLCASSFRRNQPQHFGDGTRLSIL.

The chain employs TRBV5-1 and TRBJ2-1, with D perhaps TRBD2 (5 bases). Germline V gene lookup returns CDR1 SGHRS and CDR2 YFSETQ. V shed 2 bases and J shed 4 bases, with 16 bases lying between them. This CDR3 has 16 residues. The CDR3 bases are TGCGCCAGCAGCTTTGAGGCGGGCCCCTCATACAATGAGCAGTTCTTC. This translates into CASSFEAGPSYNEQFF.

V usage is TRBV4-2 and J usage is TRBJ1-1, with a possible D match to TRBD1 (6 bases). V was trimmed by 4 bases and J by 2 bases, leaving 14 bases between them. The CDR3 is made up of 15 amino acids. Germline CDR1 and CDR2: LGHNA and YNFKEQ. The CDR3 region has the DNA TGTGCCAGCAGCCTACAGGGCGAGATAAACACTGAAGCTTTCTTT. As protein: CASSLQGEINTEAFF.

This chain links TRBV5-1 with TRBJ2-1; D possibly corresponds to TRBD1 (6 bases). The CDR3 sequence is 13 residues long. Germline V CDR1 and CDR2: SGHRS, YFSETQ. V was shortened by 4 bases and J by 3 bases, with 8 bases between the two germline ends. In DNA, the CDR3 is TGCGCCAGCAGCCGGGACAACTACAATGAGCAGTTCTTC. Translating it yields CASSRDNYNEQFF.

The chain carries TRBV28 and TRBJ2-2; no definite D call. The germline CDR1 and CDR2 sequences are MDHEN and SYDVKM. Trimming removed 5 bases at V and 3 bases at J, with 4 bases between. The CDR3 is 12 residues long. CDR3 DNA: TGTGCCAGCAGTGTGGACACCGGGGAGCTGTTTTTT. Its protein product is CASSVDTGELFF.